This paragraph covers one TCR beta chain sequence. Its antigen is unidentified. V dropped 5 bases and J dropped 2 bases, with 5 bases sitting between them. This CDR3 contains 12 residues. Per germline, CDR1 SGHTA and CDR2 FQGNSA. The sample originates from a study of OX40 agonist ivuxolimab in advanced cancers. Study-level background: Dose-escalation patients had hepatocellular carcinoma, melanoma, renal cell or head and neck cancer. The eligibility criteria allowed prior anti-PD-1, anti-PD-L1 or anti-CTLA-4 therapy, and about 40% had some. Study findings and constraints: Among the nonresponders, some also had low normalized T-cell clonal expansion.

Method: immunoSEQ multiplex PCR; TCRdb's copy keeps in-frame clones and lacks some. This table has 55,000 to 85,000 clones, approximately 81% appearing once. This TCR came from an adult with an advanced solid tumor such as melanoma, head and neck, liver or kidney cancer. The chain is built from TRBV7-2 and TRBJ2-3, with D unresolved. Sequenced here: CD4+ or CD8+ T cells sorted from blood, sampled in a trial of the OX40 agonist ivuxolimab. The CDR3 loop is CASSRYTDTQYF. In nucleotides, the CDR3 is TGTGCCAGCAGCCGCTACACAGATACGCAGTATTTT.